One and the same sample provided the 27 T cell receptor beta chains below, sequenced in a study of blood T cells in healthy people across ages. It was with a sample-barcoded 5' primer and a J-beta primer mix that a second PCR of roughly 7 to 12 cycles was run. TCRdb re-derived calls from the 5' RACE reads in MiXCR, one entry per CDR3 protein. This sample yields about 1.8 million distinct CDR3 sequences, of which 49% are seen a single time; approximately 2.1% belongs to the top ten. What was sequenced was blood. Every receptor here comes from a woman aged 40 to 50 in good health.

The rearrangement links TRBV29-1 to TRBJ1-1; D possibly corresponds to TRBD1 (5 bases). From germline, CDR1 is SQVTM and CDR2 ANQGSEA. The length of the CDR3 is 10 residues. The germline V and J ends were trimmed by 7 bases and 11 bases, with 14 bases remaining between them. CDR3 sequence reads: CSDYRYSAFF. CDR3 in DNA: TGCAGCGACTACAGGTATTCCGCTTTCTTT.

The gene calls are TRBV9 and TRBJ1-2; 10 bases align to TRBD1. V shed 3 bases, J shed 10 bases, and the junction held 9 bases outside the gene matches. Germline CDR1 and CDR2: SGDLS and YYNGEE. CDR3 size: 14 residues. Here the CDR3 reads CASSARIDRGLYTF. CDR3 DNA sequence: TGTGCCAGCAGCGCGCGGATTGACAGGGGGCTCTACACCTTC.

This clonotype was detected many times. The V call is TRBV6-2 or TRBV6-3, the J call TRBJ2-1; 7 nucleotides agree with TRBD1. From germline, CDR1 is MNHEY and CDR2 SVGEGT. The CDR3 loop spans 14 amino acids. V lost 7 bases and J lost 10; bases outside the gene matches: 13. Here the CDR3 DNA reads TGTGCCAGCATCCTAACCGGGACAGTGGTGGAGCAGTTCTTC. Residues: CASILTGTVVEQFF.

This clonotype has only a few counts. The chain uses TRBV24-1 and TRBJ2-5, with 8 bases identical to TRBD2. Germline lookup yields CDR1 KGHDR and CDR2 SFDVKD. V dropped 3 bases and J dropped 2; count of bases not matched to a gene: 7. The CDR3 totals 16 residues. This CDR3 is CATSDPTGGAQETQYF. CDR3 nucleotide sequence: TGTGCCACCAGTGATCCCACCGGGGGGGCACAAGAGACCCAGTACTTC.

The rearrangement uses TRBV28 and TRBJ1-2; D uncertain. Germline CDR1 MDHEN, CDR2 SYDVKM. V was trimmed by 5 bases and J by 3 bases, leaving 13 bases between them. CDR3 length: 14 amino acids. In nucleotides, the CDR3 is TGTGCCAGCAGTACCAAGCCAGGTCACTATGGCTACACCTTC. Translating gives CASSTKPGHYGYTF.

The chain joins TRBV27 to TRBJ2-3; no clear D gene. This CDR3 contains 14 residues. V was pared by 6 bases and J by 3 bases, with 13 bases between. Looked up from germline, CDR1 is MNHEY and CDR2 is SMNVEV (reference sequence). In DNA form, the CDR3 reads TGTGCCAGCAGGCTGGAGACACGGACAGATACGCAGTATTTT. Amino acids: CASRLETRTDTQYF.

The CDR3 DNA reads as TGTGCCATCAGCGGGCGGGGGGGCCGATACGAGCAGTACTTC. Translated, it gives CAISGRGGRYEQYF. V is TRBV10-3 and J is TRBJ2-7; 9 bases are shared with TRBD2. Germline loops: CDR1 ENHRY, CDR2 SYGVKD. The CDR3 loop spans 14 amino acids. The J segment lost 4 bases and the V segment lost 6 bases, leaving 7 bases of the junction unmatched.

This chain connects TRBV6-2 or TRBV6-3 to TRBJ2-1; 8 positions match TRBD1. The germline gives CDR1 MNHEY, CDR2 SVGEGT. CDR3 length: 15 amino acids. The V gene end was trimmed by 2 bases and the J gene end by 8 bases; junction bases not matched to a gene: 8. The CDR3 region has the DNA TGTGCCAGCAGTTACGCGGGGACAGGTCGTCATGAGCAGTTCTTC. As protein: CASSYAGTGRHEQFF.

The rearrangement joins TRBV7-9 to TRBJ2-5; maybe TRBD2 (5 bases). The end of the DNA fits TRBJ2-7 better, so the J call may be wrong. The CDR3 extends over 16 amino acids. Germline CDR1 is SEHNR and CDR2 is FQNEAQ (reference sequence). CDR3 in amino acids: CASSSSSGLGVYEQYF. As DNA, the CDR3 is TGTGCCAGCAGCAGTTCCTCGGGGTTAGGTGTCTACGAGCAGTACTTC.

Notes on this clonotype: An end of the junction does not agree with germline; a read error may underlie this. The V gene is TRBV10-3, the J gene TRBJ2-1; D is uncertain. Germline CDR1 is ENHRY and CDR2 is SYGVKD. The CDR3 spans 15 residues. CDR3 residues: CAISESSPIRNERFF. In DNA form, the CDR3 reads TGTGCCATCAGTGAGTCTAGCCCGATTCGGAATGAGCGGTTCTTC.

J is TRBJ2-5 and V is TRBV12-3 or TRBV12-4; D not resolved. This CDR3 has 14 residues. V lost 7 bases, J lost 5 bases, and 17 bases lay in between. CDR3 sequence (DNA): TGTGCCAGCACCTCGTCTTTTTCCTGGGAGACCCAGTACTTC. Translation: CASTSSFSWETQYF.

Only a few counts were recorded for this clonotype. The chain combines TRBV20-1 with TRBJ2-1, with 8 positions matching TRBD1. Unmatched junction bases numbered 11, after V lost 6 bases and J lost 10 bases. CDR3 size: 13 residues. From germline, CDR1 is DFQATT and CDR2 SNEGSKA (reference sequence). The DNA of the CDR3 is TGCAGTGCCTTAGGACAGGGTGGTTACGAGCAGTTCTTC. Its translation: CSALGQGGYEQFF.

This clonotype was seen more than once but under ten times. V usage is TRBV12-3 or TRBV12-4 and J usage is TRBJ2-3; D not resolved. The CDR3 totals 16 residues. The V and J ends lost 2 bases and 0 bases respectively, with 12 bases between them. CDR3 DNA: TGTGCCAGCAGTTTACTCGCGATCCCTAGCACAGATACGCAGTATTTT. Translated, it gives CASSLLAIPSTDTQYF.

This clonotype came up a few times. V and J are TRBV7-2 and TRBJ1-2; D might be TRBD1 (6 bases). Trimming left V 5 bases short and J 5 bases short, with 15 bases between. In germline, CDR1 is SGHTA, CDR2 FQGNSA. This CDR3 spans 14 amino acids. CDR3 loop: CASSDGHRAYGYTF. The CDR3, as DNA: TGTGCCAGCAGCGACGGCCACAGGGCATATGGCTACACCTTC.

This chain joins TRBV6-2 or TRBV6-3 and TRBJ1-6, with D maybe TRBD1 (6 bases). This CDR3 region has 15 residues. Germline values: CDR1 MNHEY, CDR2 SVGEGT. Trimming shortened V by 5 bases and J by 8 bases, and 16 bases separated the two germline ends. CDR3 loop: CASSTIRGRYSPLHF. The CDR3 DNA is TGTGCCAGCAGTACAATCAGGGGAAGGTATTCACCCCTCCACTTT.

This clonotype was observed a single time. The CDR3 region is CASSTTRELRNSPLHF. CDR3 DNA: TGCGCCAGCAGCACTACCCGGGAACTTAGAAATTCACCCCTCCACTTT. V gene TRBV4-3 combines with J gene TRBJ1-6; D remains unclear. The V gene's germline CDR1 is LGHNA and CDR2 YSLEER. This CDR3 comprises 16 residues. V lost 5 bases and J 7 bases, leaving 18 bases between the germline ends.

This chain uses TRBV28 with TRBJ1-1, with D possibly being TRBD1 (6 bases). The CDR3 runs to 14 residues. Trimming cost V 8 bases and J 3 bases, with 16 bases left between them. The germline V gene encodes CDR1 MDHEN and CDR2 SYDVKM. CDR3 sequence (DNA): TGTGCCAGCTCCGCCGCAGGGGAGTACACTGAAGCTTTCTTT. Protein sequence: CASSAAGEYTEAFF. Full variable domain (rest looked up from reference TRBV28 and TRBJ1-1): DVKVTQSSRYLVKRTGEKVFLECVQDMDHENMFWYRQDPGLGLRLIYFSYDVKMKEKGDIPEGYSVSREKKERFSLILESASTNQTSMYLCASSAAGEYTEAFFGQGTRLTVV.

This sequence joins TRBV29-1 and TRBJ2-3; 9 bases match TRBD2. The CDR3 covers 17 residues. V shed 8 bases, J shed 2 bases, and the junction held 17 bases outside the gene matches. CDR1 is SQVTM and CDR2 is ANQGSEA in the germline V gene. CDR3 DNA: TGCAGCACAACCCCGGGACTAGCAGCCACCTTCACAGATACGCAGTATTTT. Its translation: CSTTPGLAATFTDTQYF.

The V gene is TRBV5-1, the J gene TRBJ2-1; 7 nucleotides align to TRBD2. This CDR3 has 16 residues. Trimming removed 2 bases from V and 10 bases from J; junction bases left unmatched: 15. The germline gives CDR1 SGHRS, CDR2 YFSETQ. The CDR3 region has the DNA TGCGCCAGCAGCTTAAACCCTAGCGGTAGCTCCTACGAGCAGTTCTTC. Residues: CASSLNPSGSSYEQFF.

The chain combines TRBV10-3 with TRBJ2-3, with TRBD2 matching over 9 bases. The germline gives CDR1 ENHRY, CDR2 SYGVKD. J gave up 6 bases and V 6 bases, and 19 bases lay outside the gene matches. The CDR3 loop spans 18 amino acids. The CDR3 is CAIRTPTTSGPAGDTQYF. The CDR3 bases are TGTGCCATCAGAACCCCAACAACTAGCGGGCCTGCCGGGGATACGCAGTATTTT.

The chain uses TRBV9 and TRBJ2-3; 16 nucleotides match TRBD2. This CDR3 is 18 amino acids long. Germline V lookup: CDR1 SGDLS, CDR2 YYNGEE. V dropped 4 bases and J dropped 6; count of bases not matched to a gene: 11. In nucleotides, the CDR3 is TGTGCCAGCAGCCCAGCCGGGACTAGCGGGGGGGCCTACGATACGCAGTATTTT. Translating it yields CASSPAGTSGGAYDTQYF.

The chain recombines TRBV27 with TRBJ2-1; D is unclear. With 1 base removed from V and 0 bases from J, the gap between germline ends came to 10 bases. The length of the CDR3 is 16 residues. Germline assignment: CDR1 MNHEY and CDR2 SMNVEV (reference sequence). The CDR3, as DNA: TGTGCCAGCAGTTTATTAGTCCTGAGCTCCTACAATGAGCAGTTCTTC. This encodes CASSLLVLSSYNEQFF.

CDR3 DNA sequence: TGCGCCAGCAGAAATGACATGAGCTCCTACAATGAGCAGTTCTTC. Amino acids: CASRNDMSSYNEQFF. This chain joins TRBV5-1 and TRBJ2-1; D unclear. This CDR3 region has 15 residues. The germline V gene encodes CDR1 SGHRS and CDR2 YFSETQ. Between the trimmed V and J ends, which lost 5 bases and 0 bases, there was a span of 12 bases.

This clonotype appeared a few times. The chain links TRBV15 to TRBJ2-1, with 7 positions matching TRBD2. The CDR3 runs 17 residues. V trimming: 1 base; J trimming: 3 bases; junction bases outside the gene matches: 9. The germline V gene encodes CDR1 LNHNV and CDR2 YYDKDF (reference sequence). The CDR3 sequence: CATSRGGAGRDYNEQFF. CDR3 bases: TGTGCCACCAGCAGAGGAGGAGCGGGGAGAGACTACAATGAGCAGTTCTTC.

For the CDR3, the DNA is TGCAGTGCTAGAGTGACCTTCGAGCAGTACTTC. Amino acids: CSARVTFEQYF. The chain employs TRBV20-1 and TRBJ2-4; D is undetermined. Judging by the DNA end, TRBJ2-7 fits better; the J call may be wrong. The CDR3 is 11 amino acids. In germline, CDR1 is DFQATT, CDR2 SNEGSKA (reference sequence).

This clonotype turned up a few times. The J gene is TRBJ2-1, the V gene TRBV5-6; D might be TRBD2 (6 bases). The germline CDR1 and CDR2 sequences are SGHDT and YYEEEE. Trimming pared 9 bases from V and 9 bases from J, leaving 16 bases between. The CDR3 is made up of 12 amino acids. The CDR3 here is CATTGEVSEQFF. The CDR3 nucleotides read TGTGCCACCACGGGGGAAGTCAGTGAGCAGTTCTTC.

This clonotype was picked up a small number of times. The chain is built from TRBV28 and TRBJ1-4; D not certain. V lost 5 bases, J lost 9 bases, and 10 bases lay in between. The length of the CDR3 is 12 residues. The germline V gene encodes CDR1 MDHEN and CDR2 SYDVKM. CDR3 region: CASSPDPKKLFF. DNA of the CDR3: TGTGCCAGCAGTCCCGACCCGAAAAAACTGTTTTTT. The full variable domain, completed using reference TRBV28 and TRBJ1-4, is DVKVTQSSRYLVKRTGEKVFLECVQDMDHENMFWYRQDPGLGLRLIYFSYDVKMKEKGDIPEGYSVSREKKERFSLILESASTNQTSMYLCASSPDPKKLFFGSGTQLSVL.